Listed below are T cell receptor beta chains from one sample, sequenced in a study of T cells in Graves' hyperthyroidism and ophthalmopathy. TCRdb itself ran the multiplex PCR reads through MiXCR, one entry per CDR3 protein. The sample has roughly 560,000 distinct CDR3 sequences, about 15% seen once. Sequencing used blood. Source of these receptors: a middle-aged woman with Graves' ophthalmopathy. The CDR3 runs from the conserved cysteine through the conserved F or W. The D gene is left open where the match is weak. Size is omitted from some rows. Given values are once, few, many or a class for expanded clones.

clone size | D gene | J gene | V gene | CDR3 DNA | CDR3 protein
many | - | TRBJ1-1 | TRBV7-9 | TGTGCCAGCGGTCCGGGGGGGCCCGACACTGAAGCTTTCTTT | CASGPGGPDTEAFF
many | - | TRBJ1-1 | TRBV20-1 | TGCAGTGCTAGTGGAGGGTCGAGGGTGGAGGACACTGAAGCTTTCTTT | CSASGGSRVEDTEAFF
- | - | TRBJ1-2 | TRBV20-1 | TGCAGTGCTTATAACTCTAACTATGGCTACACCTTC | CSAYNSNYGYTF
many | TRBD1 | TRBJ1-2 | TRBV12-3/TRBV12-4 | TGTGCCAGCAGTGGGGGACAGTCTAACTATGGCTACACCTTC | CASSGGQSNYGYTF
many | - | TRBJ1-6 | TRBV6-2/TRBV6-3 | TGTGCCAGCAGTACACCGGGACGGAAGGTCGCACCCCTCCACTTT | CASSTPGRKVAPLHF
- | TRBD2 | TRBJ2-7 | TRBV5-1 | TGCGCCAGCAGCTGGACTAGCGCCTTCTACGAGCAGTACTTC | CASSWTSAFYEQYF
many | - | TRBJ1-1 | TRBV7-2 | TGTGCCAGCAGCCCATATCCGGGACCTTATGAAGCTTTCTTT | CASSPYPGPYEAFF
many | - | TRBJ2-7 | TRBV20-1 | TGCAGTGCTAGCCCACGGGGCTCCTACGAGCAGTACTTC | CSASPRGSYEQYF
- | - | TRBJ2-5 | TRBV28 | TGTGCCAGCACCTTGACAGACCCCTTAGAGACCCAGTACTTC | CASTLTDPLETQYF
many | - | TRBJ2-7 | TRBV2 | TGTGCCAGCAGTGTTAGCGGCGGCTACTACGAGCAGTACTTC | CASSVSGGYYEQYF
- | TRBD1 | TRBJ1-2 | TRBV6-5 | TGTGCCAGCAGTTACGGGTCAGGGGGCGCGGGTGACTACACCTTC | CASSYGSGGAGDYTF